These 20 T cell receptor beta chains were sequenced from one sample in a study of T cells after yellow fever vaccination. TCRdb independently ran MiXCR on the 5' RACE reads; one entry per CDR3 protein. The data hold 450,000 to 650,000 distinct CDR3 sequences, with about a fifth observed a single time. Sequenced material: PBMCs, taken less than 25 days after the first yellow fever vaccination. All receptors come from a man aged 18 to 29 who received the YFV17D yellow fever vaccine.

The V gene is TRBV10-3, the J gene TRBJ2-7; TRBD1 is a possible D gene (5 bases). Germline assignment: CDR1 ENHRY and CDR2 SYGVKD. V lost 4 bases and J 6 bases, leaving 10 bases between the germline ends. The CDR3 is 12 amino acids. CDR3 residues: CAISGGRGEQYV. The CDR3 region has the DNA TGTGCCATCAGTGGGGGAAGGGGCGAGCAGTACGTC.

This clonotype occurred a few times. DNA of the CDR3: TGTGCCAGTACCCTCACATCCTTCCCAGGCGGGGGGTCGAATCAGCCCCAGCATTTT. The encoded protein is CASTLTSFPGGGSNQPQHF. The J gene is TRBJ1-5, the V gene TRBV19, with D possibly being TRBD1 (5 bases). Germline V gene sequence: CDR1 LNHDA, CDR2 SQIVND (reference sequence). V lost 7 bases, J lost 4 bases, and 29 bases lay in between. CDR3 length equals 19 residues.

The chain has TRBV28 and TRBJ2-5; unclear D gene. CDR1 MDHEN and CDR2 SYDVKM come from the germline V gene. The V gene lost 7 bases and the J gene lost 2 bases, with 8 bases spanning the gap. The CDR3 totals 12 residues. As DNA, the CDR3 is TGTGCCAGCAATGAGGTTCAAGAGACCCAGTACTTC. This sequence encodes CASNEVQETQYF. Looking up the rest from reference TRBV28 and TRBJ2-5 gives the full variable domain: DVKVTQSSRYLVKRTGEKVFLECVQDMDHENMFWYRQDPGLGLRLIYFSYDVKMKEKGDIPEGYSVSREKKERFSLILESASTNQTSMYLCASNEVQETQYFGPGTRLLVL.

This rearrangement joins TRBV29-1 to TRBJ2-1, with 9 bases aligning to TRBD1. The CDR3 totals 14 residues. The V and J ends lost 8 bases and 9 bases, in that order; junction bases with no gene match: 14. The germline V gene encodes CDR1 SQVTM and CDR2 ANQGSEA. CDR3 sequence reads: CSMGQGGSGGEQFF. The CDR3 coding sequence is TGCAGCATGGGACAGGGAGGGAGTGGGGGTGAGCAGTTCTTC.

This chain joins TRBV20-1 and TRBJ1-1, with TRBD1 matching over 7 bases. CDR1 DFQATT and CDR2 SNEGSKA come from the germline V gene (reference sequence). V shed 8 bases and J 1 base; nucleotides not matched to a gene: 7. This CDR3 has 13 residues. Here the CDR3 reads CSPRSGGNTEAFF. The DNA for the CDR3 is TGCAGTCCACGTTCAGGGGGGAACACTGAAGCTTTCTTT.

This chain connects TRBV2 to TRBJ2-3; 9 positions agree with TRBD2. J was trimmed by 2 bases and V by 6 bases; bases with no gene match: 9. The length of the CDR3 is 16 residues. Germline V gives CDR1 SNHLY, CDR2 FYNNEI. CDR3 loop: CASSPLAGRFTDTQYF. Written as DNA, the CDR3 is TGTGCCAGCAGCCCCCTAGCGGGGAGATTCACAGATACGCAGTATTTT.

The V call is TRBV10-3, the J call TRBJ2-7; a weak D match, TRBD1 (6 bases). V lost 6 bases to trimming and J lost 0 bases, with 9 bases between them. Germline V gene lookup returns CDR1 ENHRY and CDR2 SYGVKD. CDR3 length equals 13 residues. CDR3 sequence (DNA): TGTGCCATCAGACCACAGGGCTCCTACGAGCAGTACTTC. This translates into CAIRPQGSYEQYF.

The V gene is TRBV28, the J gene TRBJ2-2; 12 bases are a match to TRBD1. The CDR3 covers 16 residues. The V segment lost 2 bases and the J segment 8 bases; nucleotides outside the gene matches: 6. The V gene's germline CDR1 is MDHEN and CDR2 SYDVKM. The CDR3 nucleotides read TGTGCCAGCAGTTTAGGGGACAGGGGGCATCTGGGGGAGCTGTTTTTT. This translates into CASSLGDRGHLGELFF.

J is TRBJ2-7 and V is TRBV2; 7 bases are shared with TRBD1. CDR1 and CDR2 from the germline V gene are SNHLY and FYNNEI. The CDR3 runs 11 residues. V gave up 2 bases and J gave up 11 bases; unmatched junction bases: 3. CDR3 protein: CASSEIQGKYV. The CDR3 region has the DNA TGTGCCAGCAGTGAAATACAGGGGAAGTACGTC.

The chain employs TRBV28 and TRBJ2-7; 7 bases fit TRBD2. CDR3 length: 13 residues. The V gene's germline CDR1 is MDHEN and CDR2 SYDVKM. After removal of 7 bases from V and 2 bases from J, the junction contained 5 bases not matched to a gene. In DNA, the CDR3 is TGTGCCAGCAAGTCGGGGGGACCCTACGAGCAGTACGTC. As protein: CASKSGGPYEQYV.

This rearrangement joins TRBV7-3 to TRBJ2-3; TRBD2 matches at 9 bases. Germline V gene data show CDR1 as SGHTA and CDR2 as FQGTGA. The CDR3 contains 20 residues. V shed 2 bases and J 2 bases; nucleotides not matched to a gene: 17. CDR3 sequence: CASSLRPSGATITFTDTQYF. In DNA form, the CDR3 reads TGTGCCAGCAGCTTACGTCCTAGCGGGGCGACTATTACCTTCACAGATACGCAGTATTTT. The variable domain in full, completed from reference TRBV7-3 and TRBJ2-3, reads GAGVSQTPSNKVTEKGKYVELRCDPISGHTALYWYRQSLGQGPEFLIYFQGTGAADDSGLPNDRFFAVRPEGSVSTLKIQRTERGDSAVYLCASSLRPSGATITFTDTQYFGPGTRLTVL.

This clonotype was observed many times. As DNA, the CDR3 is TGTGCCAGCTCAGCGACTAGCGGGTACGAGCAGTACGTC. Amino acid sequence: CASSATSGYEQYV. This chain connects TRBV18 to TRBJ2-7; the match to TRBD2 covers 10 bases. V trimming: 5 bases; J trimming: 4 bases; junction bases outside the gene matches: 2. Germline V lookup: CDR1 KGHSH, CDR2 LQKENI. This CDR3 contains 13 residues.

This clonotype was observed a few times. The V call is TRBV20-1, the J call TRBJ2-7; 7 nucleotides match TRBD1. The CDR3 is 14 residues long. With V trimmed by 1 base and J by 7 bases, 10 bases remained unmatched. CDR1 is DFQATT and CDR2 is SNEGSKA in the germline V gene (reference sequence). This CDR3 is CSARAWTGMGEQYF. The DNA for the CDR3 is TGCAGTGCTAGAGCTTGGACAGGAATGGGGGAGCAGTACTTC.

A few counts support this clonotype. The chain combines TRBV6-2 or TRBV6-3 with TRBJ2-3; D is unresolved. V lost 2 bases, J lost 2 bases, and 14 bases lay in between. The CDR3 has 16 amino acids. CDR1 is MNHEY and CDR2 is SVGEGT in the germline V gene. The CDR3 DNA is TGTGCCAGCAGTTACGAGGTTATGGTCTACACAGATACGCAGTATTTT. Translating it yields CASSYEVMVYTDTQYF.

V usage is TRBV20-1 and J usage is TRBJ2-1, with 8 bases matching TRBD1. Germline assignment: CDR1 DFQATT and CDR2 SNEGSKA (reference sequence). Germline trimming cut 4 bases from V and 7 bases from J; bases unmatched to any gene: 9. CDR3 length: 14 amino acids. CDR3 amino acids: CSATPGQGANEQFF. CDR3 sequence (DNA): TGCAGTGCTACCCCCGGGCAGGGGGCTAATGAGCAGTTCTTC.

This clonotype was observed a handful of times. This chain connects TRBV28 to TRBJ2-1; perhaps TRBD1 as D (6 bases). The CDR3 totals 17 residues. The ends were cut back, 4 bases at V and 5 bases at J, with 21 bases in the middle. Germline V gene sequence: CDR1 MDHEN, CDR2 SYDVKM. The CDR3 DNA follows: TGTGCCAGCAGTTGGCAAGGGTGGACAGAAACCGACAATGAGCAGTTCTTC. It translates to CASSWQGWTETDNEQFF.

CDR3 sequence (DNA): TGTGCCAGCAGCCCCGAAAGCTCCTACGAGCAGTACTTC. Encoded protein: CASSPESSYEQYF. This chain joins TRBV7-8 and TRBJ2-7; D remains unclear. V was trimmed by 5 bases and J by 0 bases, leaving 8 bases between them. The length of the CDR3 is 13 residues. Per the germline V gene, CDR1 is SGHVS and CDR2 is FQNEAQ.

This chain links TRBV9 with TRBJ2-7, with D possibly matching TRBD2 (5 bases). V was shortened by 3 bases and J by 6 bases, with 13 bases between the two germline ends. This CDR3 is 13 amino acids long. Germline V gives CDR1 SGDLS, CDR2 YYNGEE. The CDR3 is CASSDAPDSEQYF. The CDR3 coding sequence is TGTGCCAGCAGCGATGCGCCGGACTCCGAGCAGTACTTC.

V is TRBV6-1 and J is TRBJ2-7; 7 bases agree with TRBD1. Germline CDR1 reads MNHNS; CDR2 reads SASEGT. With 4 bases clipped from V and 3 bases from J, the junction kept 3 bases outside the gene matches. The length of the CDR3 is 13 residues. The CDR3 loop is CASSGPGGYEQYV. CDR3 coding DNA: TGTGCCAGCAGTGGACCAGGGGGCTACGAGCAGTACGTC.

The rearrangement joins TRBV6-2 or TRBV6-3 to TRBJ1-1; 7 nucleotides agree with TRBD1. V was pared by 6 bases and J by 2 bases, with 15 bases of the junction left unmatched. The CDR3 spans 17 residues. The V gene's germline CDR1 is MNHEY and CDR2 SVGEGT. CDR3 amino acids: CASRQAPSGTVNTEAFF. The CDR3 DNA reads TGTGCCAGCAGGCAAGCTCCGTCCGGGACAGTTAACACTGAAGCTTTCTTT.